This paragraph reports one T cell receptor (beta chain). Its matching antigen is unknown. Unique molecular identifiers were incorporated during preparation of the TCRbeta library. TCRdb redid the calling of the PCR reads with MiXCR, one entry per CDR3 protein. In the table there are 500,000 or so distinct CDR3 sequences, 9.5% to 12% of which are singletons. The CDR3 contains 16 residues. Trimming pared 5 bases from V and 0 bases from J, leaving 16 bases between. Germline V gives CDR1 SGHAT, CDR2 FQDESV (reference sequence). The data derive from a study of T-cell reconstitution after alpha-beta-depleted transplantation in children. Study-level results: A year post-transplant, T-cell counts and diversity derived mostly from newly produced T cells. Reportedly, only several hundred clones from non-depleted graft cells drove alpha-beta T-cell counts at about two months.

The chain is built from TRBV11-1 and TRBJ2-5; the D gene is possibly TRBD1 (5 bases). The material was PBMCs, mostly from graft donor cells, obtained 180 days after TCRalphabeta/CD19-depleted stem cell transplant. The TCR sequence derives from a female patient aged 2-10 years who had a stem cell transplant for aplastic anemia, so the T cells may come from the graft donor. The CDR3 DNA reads TGTGCCAGCAGCCGGAGACGACAGACGTACCAAGAGACCCAGTACTTC. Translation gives CASSRRRQTYQETQYF.